These T cell receptor beta chains were read from a single sample in a study of beta chain features in type 1 diabetes. Clones were read by immunoSEQ multiplex PCR, and TCRdb kept only the in-frame ones, dropping some. The table has hundreds of thousands of clones, around 12% seen once. Sequencing used naive CD4+ T cells from blood. These receptors all stem from a woman younger than 30 with type 1 diabetes. Each CDR3 is given with its conserved first and last residue. Each record gives: clone size, J gene, D gene, V gene, CDR3 protein, CDR3 DNA. The D gene is left open where the match is weak. Expanded clones are given a class, and other clones once, few, many or no size at all.

few,TRBJ2-5,-,TRBV20-1,CSAAHGETQYF,TGCAGTGCTGCCCACGGTGAGACCCAGTACTTC
-,TRBJ2-6,-,TRBV19,CASSRAGNSGANVLTF,TGTGCCAGTAGTAGGGCAGGGAACTCTGGGGCCAACGTCCTGACTTTC
-,TRBJ2-1,TRBD2,TRBV7-6,CASSFGTSASEQFF,TGTGCCAGCAGCTTCGGGACTAGCGCGAGTGAGCAGTTCTTC
few,TRBJ1-6,-,TRBV18,CASSVGDSPLHF,TGTGCCAGCTCCGTCGGGGATTCACCCCTCCACTTT
-,TRBJ2-7,TRBD2,TRBV7-2,CASSTSGTSSYEQYF,TGTGCCAGCAGCACTAGCGGGACAAGCTCCTACGAGCAGTACTTC
few,TRBJ1-2,-,TRBV4-3,CASSQGEAGMNGYTF,TGCGCCAGCAGCCAAGGGGAGGCGGGTATGAATGGCTACACCTTC
few,TRBJ2-6,TRBD1,TRBV9,CASSVAPGQGPGANVLTF,TGTGCCAGCAGCGTCGCCCCGGGACAGGGCCCTGGGGCCAACGTCCTGACTTTC
-,TRBJ2-5,TRBD1,TRBV30,CAWNLGQRQETQYF,TGTGCCTGGAACCTGGGACAGCGACAAGAGACCCAGTACTTC
-,TRBJ2-3,-,TRBV25-1,CASSASGTDTQYF,TGTGCCAGCAGTGCGTCAGGCACAGATACGCAGTATTTT
few,TRBJ2-5,TRBD2,TRBV29-1,CSGLGLAGETQYF,TGCAGCGGCCTCGGACTAGCGGGAGAGACCCAGTACTTC
-,TRBJ1-1,-,TRBV9,CASSPRGDTEAFF,TGTGCCAGCAGCCCCCGGGGGGACACTGAAGCTTTCTTT
few,TRBJ2-3,TRBD2,TRBV28,CASSSYSRGGPDTQYF,TGTGCCAGCAGTTCATACTCACGCGGGGGACCAGATACGCAGTATTTT
few,TRBJ2-3,TRBD1,TRBV19,CAIAPGQGKNTQYF,TGTGCCATCGCCCCGGGACAGGGGAAAAATACGCAGTATTTT
-,TRBJ2-3,TRBD2,TRBV15,CATSRAREGTDTQYF,TGTGCCACCAGCAGAGCACGGGAGGGCACAGATACGCAGTATTTT
few,TRBJ2-5,-,TRBV4-3,CASSPTPDSRSAAQYF,TGCGCCAGCAGCCCGACCCCGGACTCTAGGTCGGCGGCCCAGTACTTC
few,TRBJ2-4,-,TRBV18,CASSPYKNIQYF,TGTGCCAGCTCACCCTACAAAAACATTCAGTACTTC
few,TRBJ1-1,TRBD1,TRBV5-1,CASSMGQEVGAFF,TGCGCCAGCAGCATGGGACAGGAGGTGGGTGCTTTCTTT
few,TRBJ2-3,-,TRBV4-3,CASSQVVPSEGDTQYF,TGCGCCAGCAGCCAAGTCGTTCCCTCTGAGGGAGATACGCAGTATTTT
few,TRBJ1-1,-,TRBV14,CASSQQGNTEAFF,TGTGCCAGCAGCCAGCAGGGGAACACTGAAGCTTTCTTT
few,TRBJ2-2,TRBD1,TRBV5-1,CASSLEQGVNTGELFF,TGCGCCAGCAGCTTGGAACAGGGGGTTAACACCGGGGAGCTGTTTTTT
-,TRBJ1-2,-,TRBV6-5,CASSPRGGGGYGYTF,TGTGCCAGCAGTCCGAGAGGGGGGGGTGGCTATGGCTACACCTTC
few,TRBJ2-7,-,TRBV21-1,CASTLLDRFYEQYF,TGTGCCAGCACCCTGCTGGACAGGTTCTACGAGCAGTACTTC
-,TRBJ1-2,-,TRBV19,CASSIDRRNGYTF,TGTGCCAGTAGTATAGATCGTAGAAATGGCTACACCTTC
-,TRBJ2-7,TRBD1,TRBV29-1,CSVAGQVSYEQYF,TGCAGCGTCGCAGGACAGGTTTCCTACGAGCAGTACTTC
-,TRBJ2-1,TRBD1,TRBV4-2,CASSQDRTGGYNEQFF,TGTGCCAGCAGCCAAGATCGAACAGGGGGGTACAATGAGCAGTTCTTC
-,TRBJ1-2,-,TRBV2,CASSVAGYGYTF,TGTGCCAGCAGTGTCGCCGGCTATGGCTACACCTTC
few,TRBJ2-1,-,TRBV2,CASRSGEDNEQFF,TGTGCCAGCAGATCGGGGGAAGACAATGAGCAGTTCTTC
-,TRBJ2-5,TRBD1,TRBV6-6,CASSEQGAMGQETQYF,TGTGCCAGCAGCGAACAGGGGGCGATGGGCCAAGAGACCCAGTACTTC
few,TRBJ2-7,TRBD1,TRBV6-6,CASSDRGAYEQYF,TGTGCCAGCAGTGACAGGGGGGCCTACGAGCAGTACTTC
-,TRBJ2-7,-,TRBV20-1,CSAGGWEQYF,TGCAGTGCTGGGGGCTGGGAGCAGTACTTC
-,TRBJ2-3,-,TRBV20-1,CSAHPGGTQYF,TGCAGTGCCCATCCGGGGGGCACGCAGTATTTT
few,TRBJ2-1,TRBD1,TRBV19,CASSIAGTGAVEQFF,TGTGCCAGTAGTATCGCAGGGACAGGGGCCGTTGAGCAGTTCTTC
few,TRBJ1-5,-,TRBV4-1,CASSPIPGGQPQHF,TGCGCCAGCAGCCCTATTCCGGGAGGTCAGCCCCAGCATTTT
few,TRBJ1-2,-,TRBV25-1,CASSLDPVGGHGYTF,TGTGCCAGCAGTTTGGACCCTGTAGGGGGACATGGCTACACCTTC
-,TRBJ2-3,TRBD2,TRBV28,CASSTSGSEDTQYF,TGTGCCAGCAGCACTAGCGGGAGTGAAGATACGCAGTATTTT
-,TRBJ2-3,-,TRBV5-4,CGWGGLSTDTQYF,TGTGGGTGGGGGGGCCTGAGCACAGATACGCAGTATTTT
-,TRBJ2-3,-,TRBV4-3,CASSPLASTDTQYF,TGCGCCAGCAGCCCCCTGGCCTCCACAGATACGCAGTATTTT
-,TRBJ1-4,TRBD1,TRBV19,CASTNDRGRREKLFF,TGTGCCAGTACCAACGACAGGGGGCGACGTGAAAAACTGTTTTTT
-,TRBJ2-1,TRBD2,TRBV30,CAWSGRLTSLSHEQFF,TGTGCCTGGAGTGGTCGGCTGACTAGCCTCTCTCATGAGCAGTTCTTC
-,TRBJ2-1,TRBD2,TRBV6-6,CASSYISGISNEQFF,TGTGCCAGCAGTTACATTAGCGGGATAAGCAATGAGCAGTTCTTC
-,TRBJ1-5,-,TRBV30,CAWSVPGHGQPQHF,TGTGCCTGGAGTGTACCTGGGCACGGCCAGCCCCAGCATTTT
few,TRBJ1-5,-,TRBV7-2,CASSLGSGSNQPQHF,TGTGCCAGCAGCTTAGGGTCAGGGAGCAATCAGCCCCAGCATTTT
-,TRBJ2-7,-,TRBV7-6,CASSLGTSLVEQYF,TGTGCCAGCAGCTTAGGCACCTCTCTAGTCGAGCAGTACTTC
few,TRBJ2-7,-,TRBV7-9,CASSPRTVHVYEQYF,TGTGCCAGCAGCCCTCGGACAGTACATGTTTACGAGCAGTACTTC
few,TRBJ2-7,-,TRBV7-9,CASSRQVSNEQYF,TGTGCCAGCAGCCGACAGGTTTCTAACGAGCAGTACTTC
few,TRBJ1-2,-,TRBV5-6,CASSFSQGNYGYTF,TGTGCCAGCAGCTTCTCCCAGGGGAACTATGGCTACACCTTC
-,TRBJ1-5,-,TRBV19,CASLTTGRGNQPQHF,TGTGCCAGCCTCACAACAGGGCGTGGCAATCAGCCCCAGCATTTT
-,TRBJ2-3,TRBD1,TRBV7-9,CASRKPPGQGSGDTQYF,TGTGCCAGCAGGAAACCCCCGGGACAGGGATCCGGGGATACGCAGTATTTT
-,TRBJ2-3,-,TRBV30,CAWSTAQGQYF,TGTGCCTGGTCTACGGCGCAGGGGCAGTATTTT
few,TRBJ1-4,TRBD1,TRBV28,CASTFPDRAAGELFF,TGTGCCAGCACATTTCCGGACAGGGCTGCCGGGGAACTGTTTTTT
-,TRBJ2-5,TRBD2,TRBV29-1,CSVVGLAGGQETQYF,TGCAGCGTTGTGGGGCTAGCGGGAGGACAAGAGACCCAGTACTTC
few,TRBJ2-1,TRBD2,TRBV6-6,CASTTSGGTDEQFF,TGTGCCAGCACGACTAGCGGGGGGACTGATGAGCAGTTCTTC
few,TRBJ1-2,-,TRBV4-3,CASSPEDQGGYGYTF,TGCGCCAGCAGCCCCGAGGATCAGGGAGGCTATGGCTACACCTTC
-,TRBJ1-4,-,TRBV9,CASSVATGTSEKLFF,TGTGCCAGCAGCGTAGCTACAGGGACGAGTGAAAAACTGTTTTTT
-,TRBJ2-3,TRBD2,TRBV9,CASSVGLVNTDTQYF,TGTGCCAGCAGCGTGGGACTAGTTAACACAGATACGCAGTATTTT
few,TRBJ2-3,TRBD1,TRBV18,CASAKTGMLGATQYF,TGTGCCAGCGCCAAGACAGGGATGTTAGGGGCGACGCAGTATTTT
few,TRBJ1-2,-,TRBV28,CASSFSNYGYTF,TGTGCCAGCAGTTTCAGTAACTATGGCTACACCTTC
few,TRBJ2-5,-,TRBV7-9,CASSLPGQHQETQYF,TGTGCCAGCAGCCTACCTGGACAGCACCAAGAGACCCAGTACTTC
-,TRBJ2-6,-,TRBV9,CASSVAVAGANVLTF,TGTGCCAGCAGCGTAGCCGTAGCCGGGGCCAACGTCCTGACTTTC